This TCR beta chain derives from a study of STAT5B mutations in CD4+ large granular lymphocyte leukemia. This clone has more than one count but fewer than ten. Some clones are missing from TCRdb's copy, which holds only in-frame ones; the method was immunoSEQ multiplex PCR. The table includes some 35,000 clones, about three quarters detected once. Trimming stripped 6 bases from V and 0 bases from J, with 2 bases between. Germline V gene sequence: CDR1 GTSNPN, CDR2 SVGIG (reference sequence). The length of the CDR3 is 10 residues. This TCR came from a human donor in good health. The V gene is TRBV30, the J gene TRBJ1-1; D ambiguous. The specimen was CD4+ T cells from blood buffy coats. CDR3 bases: TGTGCCTGCATGAACACTGAAGCTTTCTTT. This translates into CACMNTEAFF.